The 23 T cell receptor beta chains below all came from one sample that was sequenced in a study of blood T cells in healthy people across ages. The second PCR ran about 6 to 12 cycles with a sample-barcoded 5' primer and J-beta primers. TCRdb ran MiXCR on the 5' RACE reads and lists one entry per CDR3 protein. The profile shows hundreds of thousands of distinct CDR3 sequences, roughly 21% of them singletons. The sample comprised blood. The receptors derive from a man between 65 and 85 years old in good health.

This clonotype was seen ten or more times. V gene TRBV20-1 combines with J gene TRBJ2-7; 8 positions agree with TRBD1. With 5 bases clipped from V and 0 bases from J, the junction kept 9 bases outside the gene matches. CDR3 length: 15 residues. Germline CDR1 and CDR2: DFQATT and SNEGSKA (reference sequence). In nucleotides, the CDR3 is TGCAGTGCTCCGGACAGGGCAGGGAGCTCCTACGAGCAGTACTTC. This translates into CSAPDRAGSSYEQYF.

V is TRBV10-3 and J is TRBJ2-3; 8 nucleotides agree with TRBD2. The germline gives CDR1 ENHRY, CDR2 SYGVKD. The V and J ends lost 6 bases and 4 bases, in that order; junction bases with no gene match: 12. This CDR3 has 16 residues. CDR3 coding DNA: TGTGCCATCAGAACCCGAACGGGAGGGGGGCCAGATACGCAGTATTTT. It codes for CAIRTRTGGGPDTQYF.

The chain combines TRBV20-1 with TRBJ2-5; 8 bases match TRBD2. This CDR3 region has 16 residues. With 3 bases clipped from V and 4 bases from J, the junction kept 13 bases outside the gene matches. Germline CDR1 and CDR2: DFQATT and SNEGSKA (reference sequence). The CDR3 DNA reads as TGCAGTGCTAGGTCCCGAGCGGGAGATCGGGGAGAGACCCAGTACTTC. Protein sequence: CSARSRAGDRGETQYF.

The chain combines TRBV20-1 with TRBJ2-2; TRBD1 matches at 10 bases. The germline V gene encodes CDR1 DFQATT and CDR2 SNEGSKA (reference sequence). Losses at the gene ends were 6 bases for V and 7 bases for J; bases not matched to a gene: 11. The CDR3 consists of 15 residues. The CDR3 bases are TGCAGTGCCGGGGACAGGGGAAGGTCCATCGGGGAGCTGTTTTTT. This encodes CSAGDRGRSIGELFF.

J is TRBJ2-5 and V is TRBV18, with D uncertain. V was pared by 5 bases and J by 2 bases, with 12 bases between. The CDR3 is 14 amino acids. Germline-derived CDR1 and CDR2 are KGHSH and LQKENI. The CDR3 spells CASSFDRWQETQYF. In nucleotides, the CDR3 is TGTGCCAGCTCATTTGATAGGTGGCAAGAGACCCAGTACTTC.

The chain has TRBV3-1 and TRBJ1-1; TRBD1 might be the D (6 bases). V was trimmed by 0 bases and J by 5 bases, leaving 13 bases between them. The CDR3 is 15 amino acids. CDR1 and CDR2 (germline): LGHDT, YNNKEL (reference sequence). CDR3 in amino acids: CASSQDLQGRTEAFF. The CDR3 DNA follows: TGTGCCAGCAGCCAAGACCTACAGGGCCGGACTGAAGCTTTCTTT.

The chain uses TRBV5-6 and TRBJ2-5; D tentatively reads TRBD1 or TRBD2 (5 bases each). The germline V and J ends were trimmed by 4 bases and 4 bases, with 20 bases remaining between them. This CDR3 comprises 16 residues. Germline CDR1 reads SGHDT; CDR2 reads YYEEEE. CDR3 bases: TGTGCCAGCAGCGAAACCGGGACCAGCATGCGAGAGACCCAGTACTTC. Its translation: CASSETGTSMRETQYF.

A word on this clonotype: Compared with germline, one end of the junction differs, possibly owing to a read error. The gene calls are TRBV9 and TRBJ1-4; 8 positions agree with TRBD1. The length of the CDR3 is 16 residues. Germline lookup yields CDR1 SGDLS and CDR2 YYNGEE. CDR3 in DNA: TGTGCCAGCAGCGCAGGGGGCAGGACAACTAATGAAGAACTGTTTTTT. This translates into CASSAGGRTTNEELFF.

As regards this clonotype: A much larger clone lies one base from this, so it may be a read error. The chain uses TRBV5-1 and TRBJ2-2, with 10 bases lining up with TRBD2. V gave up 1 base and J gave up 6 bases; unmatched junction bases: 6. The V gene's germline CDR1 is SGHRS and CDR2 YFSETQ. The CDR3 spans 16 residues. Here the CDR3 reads CASSLLAGVGAGELFF. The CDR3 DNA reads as TGCGCCAGCAGCTTGCTAGCGGGAGTTGGTGCCGGGGAGCTGTTTTTT.

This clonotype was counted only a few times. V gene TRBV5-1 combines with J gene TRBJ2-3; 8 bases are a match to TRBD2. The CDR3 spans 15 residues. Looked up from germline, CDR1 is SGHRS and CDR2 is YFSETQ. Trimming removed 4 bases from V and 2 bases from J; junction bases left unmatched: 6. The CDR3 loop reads CASSQTSGDTDTQYF. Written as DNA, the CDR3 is TGCGCCAGCAGCCAAACTAGCGGAGACACAGATACGCAGTATTTT.

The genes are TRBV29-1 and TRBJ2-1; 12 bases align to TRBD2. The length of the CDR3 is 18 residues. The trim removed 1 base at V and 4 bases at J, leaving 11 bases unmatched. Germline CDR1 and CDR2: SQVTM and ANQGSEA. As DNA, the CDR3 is TGCAGCGTTGAAGGCCCGACTAGCGGGAGTCTTGGTTACAATGAGCAGTTCTTC. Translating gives CSVEGPTSGSLGYNEQFF.

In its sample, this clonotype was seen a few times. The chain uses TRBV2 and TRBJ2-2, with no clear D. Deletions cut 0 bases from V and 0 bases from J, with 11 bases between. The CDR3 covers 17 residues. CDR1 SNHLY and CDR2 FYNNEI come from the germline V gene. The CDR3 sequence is CASSEAHGPANTGELFF. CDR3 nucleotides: TGTGCCAGCAGTGAAGCGCACGGGCCCGCGAACACCGGGGAGCTGTTTTTT.

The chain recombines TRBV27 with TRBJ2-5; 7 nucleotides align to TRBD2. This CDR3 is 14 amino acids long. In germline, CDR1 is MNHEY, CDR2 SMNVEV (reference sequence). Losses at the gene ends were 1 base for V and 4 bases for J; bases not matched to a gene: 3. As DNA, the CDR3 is TGTGCCAGCAGTTTATTGGGGAGGGCAGAGACCCAGTACTTC. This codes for CASSLLGRAETQYF.

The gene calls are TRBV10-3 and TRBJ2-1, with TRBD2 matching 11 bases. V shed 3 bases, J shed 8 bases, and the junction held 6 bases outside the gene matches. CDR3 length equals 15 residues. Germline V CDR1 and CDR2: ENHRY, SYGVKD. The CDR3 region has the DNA TGTGCCATCAGTGATAATAGCGGGAGGGCCTATGAGCAGTTCTTC. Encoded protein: CAISDNSGRAYEQFF.

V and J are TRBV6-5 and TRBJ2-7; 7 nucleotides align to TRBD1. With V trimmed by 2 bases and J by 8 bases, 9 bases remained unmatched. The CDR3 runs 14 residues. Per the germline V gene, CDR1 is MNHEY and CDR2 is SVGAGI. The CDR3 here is CASSYGTESSKQYF. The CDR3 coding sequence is TGTGCCAGCAGTTACGGGACAGAATCCTCCAAGCAGTACTTC.

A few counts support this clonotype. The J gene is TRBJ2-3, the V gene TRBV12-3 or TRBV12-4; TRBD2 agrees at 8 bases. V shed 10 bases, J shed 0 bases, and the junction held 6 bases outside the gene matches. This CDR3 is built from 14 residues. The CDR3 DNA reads TGTGCCACTAGAACTAGCGGAAGCACAGATACGCAGTATTTT. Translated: CATRTSGSTDTQYF.

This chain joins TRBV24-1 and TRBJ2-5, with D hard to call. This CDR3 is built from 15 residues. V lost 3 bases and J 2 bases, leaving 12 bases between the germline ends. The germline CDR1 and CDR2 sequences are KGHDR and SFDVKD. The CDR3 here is CATSDVRGFQETQYF. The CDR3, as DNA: TGTGCCACCAGTGATGTGAGAGGCTTTCAAGAGACCCAGTACTTC.

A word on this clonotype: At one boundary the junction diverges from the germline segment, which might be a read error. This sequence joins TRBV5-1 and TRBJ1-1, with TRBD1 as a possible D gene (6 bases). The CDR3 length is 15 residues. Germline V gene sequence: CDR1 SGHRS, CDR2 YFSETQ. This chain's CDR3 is CASSNGQQLNTEAFF. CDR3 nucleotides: TGCGCCAGCAGTAACGGACAGCAGCTGAATACTGAAGCTTTCTTT. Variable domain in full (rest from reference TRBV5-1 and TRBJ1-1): KAGVTQTPRYLIKTRGQQVTLSCSPISGHRSVSWYQQTPGQGLQFLFEYFSETQRNKGNFPGRFSGRQFSNSRSEMNVSTLELGDSALYLCASSNGQQLNTEAFFGQGTRLTVV.

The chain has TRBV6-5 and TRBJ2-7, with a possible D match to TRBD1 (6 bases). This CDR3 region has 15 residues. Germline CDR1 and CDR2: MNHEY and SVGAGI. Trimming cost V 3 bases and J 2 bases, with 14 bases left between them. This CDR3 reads CASSYSPTGTYEQYF. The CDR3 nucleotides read TGTGCCAGCAGTTATAGTCCGACAGGTACCTACGAGCAGTACTTC.

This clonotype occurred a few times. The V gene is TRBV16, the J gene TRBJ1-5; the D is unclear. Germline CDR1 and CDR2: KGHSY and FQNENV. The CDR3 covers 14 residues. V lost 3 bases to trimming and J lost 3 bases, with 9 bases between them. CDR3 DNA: TGTGCCAGCAGCCATCGAGGTAACAATCAGCCCCAGCATTTT. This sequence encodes CASSHRGNNQPQHF.

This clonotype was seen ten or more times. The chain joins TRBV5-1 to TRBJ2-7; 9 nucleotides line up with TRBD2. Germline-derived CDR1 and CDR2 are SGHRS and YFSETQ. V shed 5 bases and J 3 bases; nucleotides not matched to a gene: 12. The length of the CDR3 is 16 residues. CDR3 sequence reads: CASSGSGSPWDYEQYF. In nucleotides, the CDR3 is TGCGCCAGCAGTGGTAGCGGGAGTCCCTGGGACTACGAGCAGTACTTC.

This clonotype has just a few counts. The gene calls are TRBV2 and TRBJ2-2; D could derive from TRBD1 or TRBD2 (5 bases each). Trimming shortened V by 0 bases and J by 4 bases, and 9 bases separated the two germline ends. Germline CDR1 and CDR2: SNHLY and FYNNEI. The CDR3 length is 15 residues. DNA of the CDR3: TGTGCCAGCAGTGAAGCGTGGGGGAGCACCGGGGAGCTGTTTTTT. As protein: CASSEAWGSTGELFF.

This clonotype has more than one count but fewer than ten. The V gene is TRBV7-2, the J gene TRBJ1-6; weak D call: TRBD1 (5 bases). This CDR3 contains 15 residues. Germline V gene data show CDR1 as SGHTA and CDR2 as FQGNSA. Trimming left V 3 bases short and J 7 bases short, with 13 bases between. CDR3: CASSFIRTSNSPLHF. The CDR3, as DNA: TGTGCCAGCAGCTTCATCCGGACAAGCAATTCACCCCTCCACTTT.